Shown below are 10 T cell receptor beta chains from a single sample sequenced in a study of T cell responses to AZD1222 COVID-19 vaccine. Assay: immunoSEQ multiplex PCR; the TCRdb copy retains only in-frame clones and omits some. The sample holds 150,000 to 200,000 clones; 85% to 95% are singletons and the top ten take over 1%. Sample: peripheral blood, taken on day 0 of AZD1222 vaccination. The receptors stem from an adult in good health.

The CDR3 protein is CASSILGGAEAFF. CDR3 DNA sequence: TGTGCCAGCAGCATACTAGGGGGCGCTGAAGCTTTCTTT. The chain recombines TRBV9 with TRBJ1-1; 7 nucleotides match TRBD1. Trimming cost V 4 bases and J 6 bases; bases outside gene matches: 6. The CDR3 is 13 residues long. Looked up from germline, CDR1 is SGDLS and CDR2 is YYNGEE.

This chain connects TRBV9 to TRBJ2-6; TRBD1 aligns across 9 bases. In germline, CDR1 is SGDLS, CDR2 YYNGEE. The CDR3 extends over 16 amino acids. V lost 3 bases, J lost 4 bases, and 5 bases stayed unmatched. CDR3 in amino acids: CASSGDRVTGANVLTF. The CDR3 DNA reads as TGTGCCAGCAGCGGGGACAGGGTGACCGGGGCCAACGTCCTGACTTTC.

The rearrangement links TRBV6-5 to TRBJ2-7; maybe TRBD2 (5 bases). Germline values: CDR1 MNHEY, CDR2 SVGAGI. The length of the CDR3 is 14 residues. Trimming removed 0 bases at V and 5 bases at J, with 11 bases between. The CDR3 reads CASSYSSPRDEQYF. Here the CDR3 DNA reads TGTGCCAGCAGTTACTCATCCCCGCGGGACGAGCAGTACTTC.

The chain recombines TRBV10-3 with TRBJ1-3; D possibly corresponds to TRBD1 (5 bases). V gave up 8 bases and J gave up 0 bases, with 11 bases separating them. The germline gives CDR1 ENHRY, CDR2 SYGVKD. The CDR3 has 14 residues. The DNA for the CDR3 is TGTGCCATCGCGGGGGGGTACTCTGGAAACACCATATATTTT. The encoded protein is CAIAGGYSGNTIYF.

The table lists this clone with many counts. The V gene is TRBV7-2, the J gene TRBJ1-6; D not certain. CDR3 length equals 14 residues. Germline values: CDR1 SGHTA, CDR2 FQGNSA. The V and J ends lost 1 base and 7 bases respectively, with 8 bases between them. This CDR3 is CASSLGGRNSPLHF. Written as DNA, the CDR3 is TGTGCCAGCAGCTTAGGTGGCAGAAATTCACCCCTCCACTTT.

The chain carries TRBV2 and TRBJ2-3; D perhaps matches TRBD1 (6 bases). Germline values: CDR1 SNHLY, CDR2 FYNNEI. The V end was cut by 3 bases, the J end by 1 base, with 8 bases between. The CDR3 has 14 residues. The CDR3 region has the DNA TGTGCCAGCAGTGAGAACAGGGGCACAGATACGCAGTATTTT. Translated, it gives CASSENRGTDTQYF.

The chain combines TRBV6-2 or TRBV6-3 with TRBJ1-6; D is unresolved. The CDR3 covers 15 residues. Per the germline V gene, CDR1 is MNHEY and CDR2 is SVGEGT. V was shortened by 0 bases and J by 8 bases, with 11 bases between the two germline ends. The chain's CDR3 is CASSYSRYADSPLHF. CDR3 nucleotide sequence: TGTGCCAGCAGTTACTCGAGGTACGCCGATTCACCCCTCCACTTT.

The chain recombines TRBV6-2 or TRBV6-3 with TRBJ2-6, with 8 bases fitting TRBD2. The germline CDR1 and CDR2 sequences are MNHEY and SVGEGT. With V trimmed by 6 bases and J by 3 bases, 4 bases remained unmatched. The CDR3 length is 15 residues. The DNA of the CDR3 is TGTGCCAGCAGCCGGGGGGGAAGTGGGGCCAACGTCCTGACTTTC. This translates into CASSRGGSGANVLTF.

The V call is TRBV6-5, the J call TRBJ2-2, with 10 bases identical to TRBD2. The germline gives CDR1 MNHEY, CDR2 SVGAGI. CDR3 size: 15 residues. Losses at the gene ends were 6 bases for V and 6 bases for J; bases not matched to a gene: 7. Written as DNA, the CDR3 is TGTGCCAGCAGGCCTACCGGGACTAGCGCCGGGGAGCTGTTTTTT. It is translated as CASRPTGTSAGELFF.

J is TRBJ1-1 and V is TRBV3-1 (or the pseudogene TRBV3-2); D unclear. V was shortened by 6 bases and J by 0 bases, with 17 bases between the two germline ends. Germline V gives CDR1 LGHDT, CDR2 YNNKEL (reference sequence). The CDR3 consists of 16 residues. The CDR3 DNA is TGTGCCAGCAGAATCAGCCAGGTTGATATGAACACTGAAGCTTTCTTT. The encoded protein is CASRISQVDMNTEAFF.